The clone carrying this T cell receptor (beta chain) was observed a single time. The data originate from a study of blood T cell repertoires in COVID-19. The CDR3 has 16 residues. V lost 2 bases and J lost 0; bases outside the gene matches: 2. CDR1 and CDR2 (germline): MNHEY, SVGEGT. Libraries were prepared by immunoSEQ multiplex PCR; TCRdb keeps only in-frame clonotypes and omits some of them. The sample carries 100,000 to 150,000 clones, about 88% recorded once. The rearrangement joins TRBV6-2 or TRBV6-3 to TRBJ2-7, with 12 nucleotides matching TRBD2. Sample: peripheral blood. The TCR comes from a man aged 55 to 70 with COVID-19, enrolled during active disease. CDR3 sequence reads: CASSYATSGSSYEQYF. CDR3 bases: TGTGCCAGCAGTTACGCGACTAGCGGGAGCTCCTACGAGCAGTACTTC.